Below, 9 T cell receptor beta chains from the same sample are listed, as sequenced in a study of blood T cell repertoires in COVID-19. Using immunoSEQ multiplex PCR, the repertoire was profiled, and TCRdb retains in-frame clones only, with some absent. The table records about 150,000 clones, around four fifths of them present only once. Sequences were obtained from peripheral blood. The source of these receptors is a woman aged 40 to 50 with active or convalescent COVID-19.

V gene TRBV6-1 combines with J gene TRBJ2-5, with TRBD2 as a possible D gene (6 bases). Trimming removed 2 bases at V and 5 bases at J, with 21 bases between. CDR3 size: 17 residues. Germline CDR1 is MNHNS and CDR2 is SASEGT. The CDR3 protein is CASSEFGGLRGWETQYF. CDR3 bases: TGTGCCAGCAGTGAATTTGGGGGACTCCGGGGTTGGGAGACCCAGTACTTC.

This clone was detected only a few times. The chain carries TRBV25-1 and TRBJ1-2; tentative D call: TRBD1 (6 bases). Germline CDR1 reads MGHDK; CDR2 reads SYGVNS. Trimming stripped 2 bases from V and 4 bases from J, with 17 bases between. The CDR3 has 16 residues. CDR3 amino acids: CASSEAGQGLSYGYTF. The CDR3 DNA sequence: TGTGCCAGCAGTGAAGCAGGGCAGGGGCTGTCCTATGGCTACACCTTC.

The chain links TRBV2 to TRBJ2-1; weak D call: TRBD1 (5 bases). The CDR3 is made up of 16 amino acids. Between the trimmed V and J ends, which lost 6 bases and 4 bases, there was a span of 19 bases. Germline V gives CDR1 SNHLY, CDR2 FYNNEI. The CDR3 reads CASRPIGHFSYNEQFF. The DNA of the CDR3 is TGTGCCAGCAGACCAATAGGACACTTTAGTTACAATGAGCAGTTCTTC.

The CDR3 is CASSQDRRGLYNEQFF. The CDR3 DNA reads as TGTGCCAGCAGCCAAGATAGGAGGGGGCTTTACAATGAGCAGTTCTTC. The gene calls are TRBV3-1 (or the pseudogene TRBV3-2) and TRBJ2-1; D is perhaps TRBD1 (7 bases). The V and J ends lost 0 bases and 4 bases respectively, with 13 bases between them. Germline assignment: CDR1 LGHDT and CDR2 YNNKEL (reference sequence). This CDR3 region has 16 residues.

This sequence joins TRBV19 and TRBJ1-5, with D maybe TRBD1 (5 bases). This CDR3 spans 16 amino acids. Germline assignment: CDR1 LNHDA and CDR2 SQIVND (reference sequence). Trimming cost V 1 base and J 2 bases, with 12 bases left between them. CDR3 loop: CASSIGQGEGNQPQHF. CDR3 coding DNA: TGTGCCAGTAGTATAGGTCAGGGTGAGGGCAATCAGCCCCAGCATTTT. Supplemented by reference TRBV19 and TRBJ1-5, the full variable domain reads DGGITQSPKYLFRKEGQNVTLSCEQNLNHDAMYWYRQDPGQGLRLIYYSQIVNDFQKGDIAEGYSVSREKKESFPLTVTSAQKNPTAFYLCASSIGQGEGNQPQHFGDGTRLSIL.

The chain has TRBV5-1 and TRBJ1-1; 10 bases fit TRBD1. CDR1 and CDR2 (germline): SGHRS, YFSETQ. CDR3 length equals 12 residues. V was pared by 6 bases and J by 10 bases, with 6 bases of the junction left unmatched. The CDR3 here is CASTRTGGAAFF. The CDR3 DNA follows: TGCGCCAGCACCCGGACAGGGGGGGCAGCTTTCTTT.

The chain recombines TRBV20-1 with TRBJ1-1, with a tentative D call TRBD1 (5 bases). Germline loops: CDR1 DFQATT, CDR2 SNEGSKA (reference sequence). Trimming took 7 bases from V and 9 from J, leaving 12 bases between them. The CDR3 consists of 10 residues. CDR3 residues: CSVEGLKAFF. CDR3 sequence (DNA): TGCAGTGTAGAGGGACTAAAAGCTTTCTTT.

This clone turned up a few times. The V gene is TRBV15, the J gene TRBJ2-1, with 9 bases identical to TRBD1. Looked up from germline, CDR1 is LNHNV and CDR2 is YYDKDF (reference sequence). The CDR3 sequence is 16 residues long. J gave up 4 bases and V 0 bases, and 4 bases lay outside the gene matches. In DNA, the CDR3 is TGTGCCACCAGCAGAGATTGGACAGGGGCATACAATGAGCAGTTCTTC. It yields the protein CATSRDWTGAYNEQFF.

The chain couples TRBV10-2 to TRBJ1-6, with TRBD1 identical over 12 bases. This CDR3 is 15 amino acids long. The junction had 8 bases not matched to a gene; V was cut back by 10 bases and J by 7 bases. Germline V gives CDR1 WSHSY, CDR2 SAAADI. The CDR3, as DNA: TGCGCCACCCGGGGACAGGGGGCTTCGAATTCACCCCTCCACTTT. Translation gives CATRGQGASNSPLHF.